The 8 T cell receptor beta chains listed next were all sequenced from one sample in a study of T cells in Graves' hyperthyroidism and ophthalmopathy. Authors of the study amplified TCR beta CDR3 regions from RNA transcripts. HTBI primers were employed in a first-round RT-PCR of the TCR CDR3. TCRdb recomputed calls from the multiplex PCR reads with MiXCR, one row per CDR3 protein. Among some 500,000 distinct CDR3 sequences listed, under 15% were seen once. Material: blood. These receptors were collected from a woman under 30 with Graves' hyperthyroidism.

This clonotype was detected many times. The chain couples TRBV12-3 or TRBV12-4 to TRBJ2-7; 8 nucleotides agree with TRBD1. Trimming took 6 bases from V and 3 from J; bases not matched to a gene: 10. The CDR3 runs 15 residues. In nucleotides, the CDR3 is TGTGCCAGCAGGCTAGGGACAGGCCTTCACTACGAGCAGTACTTC. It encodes CASRLGTGLHYEQYF.

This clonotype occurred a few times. CDR3 region: CASSQTGGMGNQPQHF. The DNA for the CDR3 is TGTGCCAGTAGCCAGACAGGGGGCATGGGCAATCAGCCCCAGCATTTT. This chain uses TRBV19 with TRBJ1-5, with TRBD1 matching 10 bases. V shed 6 bases, J shed 2 bases, and the junction held 7 bases outside the gene matches. From germline, CDR1 is LNHDA and CDR2 SQIVND (reference sequence). The CDR3 runs to 16 residues.

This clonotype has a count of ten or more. This CDR3 reads CASSLGQIATNEKLFF. The CDR3 nucleotides are TGTGCCAGCAGCTTGGGACAGATAGCAACTAATGAAAAACTGTTTTTT. The chain is built from TRBV5-8 and TRBJ1-4; D is possibly TRBD1 (5 bases). Trimming left V 0 bases short and J 0 bases short, with 9 bases between. CDR3 size: 16 residues. The germline CDR1 and CDR2 sequences are SGHTS and YDEGEE.

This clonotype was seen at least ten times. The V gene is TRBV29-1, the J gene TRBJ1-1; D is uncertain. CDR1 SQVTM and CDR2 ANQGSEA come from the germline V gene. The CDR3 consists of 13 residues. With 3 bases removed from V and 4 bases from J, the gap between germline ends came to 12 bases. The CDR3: CSVEAALRTEAFF. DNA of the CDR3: TGCAGCGTTGAGGCCGCCCTGCGCACTGAAGCTTTCTTT.

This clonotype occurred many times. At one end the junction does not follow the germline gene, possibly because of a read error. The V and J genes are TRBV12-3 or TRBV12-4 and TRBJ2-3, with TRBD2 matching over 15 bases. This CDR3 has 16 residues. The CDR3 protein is CASSSGTSGRTDTQYF. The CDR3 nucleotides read TGCGCCAGCAGCTCCGGGACTAGCGGGAGGACAGATACGCAGTATTTT.

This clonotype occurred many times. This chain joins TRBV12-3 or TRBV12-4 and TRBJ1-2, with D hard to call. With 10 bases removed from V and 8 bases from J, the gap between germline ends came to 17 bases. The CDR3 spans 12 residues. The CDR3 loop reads CATGKGTGGYTF. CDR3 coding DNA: TGTGCCACCGGAAAGGGAACGGGCGGCTACACCTTC.

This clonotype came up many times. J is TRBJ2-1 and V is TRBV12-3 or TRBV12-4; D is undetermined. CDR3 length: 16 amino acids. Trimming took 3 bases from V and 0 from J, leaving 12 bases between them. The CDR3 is CASSLRSLNSYNEQFF. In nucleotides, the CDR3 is TGTGCCAGCAGTTTGAGGAGCCTCAACTCCTACAATGAGCAGTTCTTC.

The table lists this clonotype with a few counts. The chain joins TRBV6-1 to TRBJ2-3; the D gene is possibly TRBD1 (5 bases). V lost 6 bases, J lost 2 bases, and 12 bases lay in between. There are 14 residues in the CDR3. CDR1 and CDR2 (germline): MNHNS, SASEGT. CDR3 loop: CASSLYRTTDTQYF. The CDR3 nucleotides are TGTGCCAGCAGCCTTTACAGGACCACAGATACGCAGTATTTT.